These 23 T cell receptor beta chains were sequenced from one sample in a study of CD8 T cells in ankylosing spondylitis. TCRdb called the 5' RACE reads again in MiXCR, with one record for every CDR3 protein. The repertoire holds about 360,000 distinct CDR3 sequences, with about 14% as singletons. Source material: blood, either unsorted or a sorted T cell fraction (not recorded which). The source is a male donor with ankylosing spondylitis or in good health (not recorded which).

In its sample, this clonotype was seen a few times. The gene calls are TRBV10-3 and TRBJ2-1; 8 positions match TRBD1. Germline CDR1 ENHRY, CDR2 SYGVKD. This CDR3 has 15 residues. V lost 2 bases, J lost 3 bases, and 3 bases stayed unmatched. CDR3 residues: CAISEDRGNYNEQFF. CDR3 DNA: TGTGCCATCAGTGAGGACAGGGGAAACTACAATGAGCAGTTCTTC.

This clonotype has more than one count but fewer than ten. The chain is built from TRBV5-5 and TRBJ1-2; D may be TRBD1 (5 bases). This CDR3 has 13 residues. CDR1 and CDR2 (germline): SGHKS, YYEKEE (reference sequence). The V end lost 6 bases, the J end lost 3 bases, and 12 bases lay between the germline ends. The DNA of the CDR3 is TGTGCCAGCACTCAAGGGACGGACTATGGCTACACCTTC. Its translation: CASTQGTDYGYTF.

This rearrangement joins TRBV4-1 to TRBJ1-2; TRBD1 matches 7 bases. The CDR3 spans 14 residues. The ends lost 6 bases at V and 3 bases at J; junction bases unmatched: 7. CDR1 and CDR2 from the germline V gene are MGHRA and YSYEKL. The CDR3 loop reads CASRRNTGDYGYTF. CDR3 bases: TGCGCCAGCAGGCGAAATACAGGGGACTATGGCTACACCTTC.

The chain uses TRBV29-1 and TRBJ2-3; D is unresolved. The CDR3 length is 12 residues. Trimming removed 4 bases from V and 4 bases from J, with 9 bases in between. Per the germline V gene, CDR1 is SQVTM and CDR2 is ANQGSEA. In nucleotides, the CDR3 is TGCAGCGTTGGAGTGTCACCAGATACGCAGTATTTT. Amino acids: CSVGVSPDTQYF.

This clonotype was picked up a small number of times. The rearrangement uses TRBV2 and TRBJ2-3; 12 bases align to TRBD2. With V trimmed by 6 bases and J by 2 bases, 3 bases remained unmatched. Per germline, CDR1 SNHLY and CDR2 FYNNEI. The CDR3 spans 15 residues. The DNA of the CDR3 is TGTGCCAGCAGAGGACTAGCGGGAACCACAGATACGCAGTATTTT. Amino acid sequence: CASRGLAGTTDTQYF.

J is TRBJ2-1 and V is TRBV25-1, with D possibly matching TRBD2 (5 bases). Trimming removed 7 bases from V and 6 bases from J, with 7 bases in between. The CDR3 totals 11 residues. Germline loops: CDR1 MGHDK, CDR2 SYGVNS. The CDR3 bases are TGTGCCAGCACGGGGATCAATGAGCAGTTCTTC. This gives the protein CASTGINEQFF.

J is TRBJ1-2 and V is TRBV7-2; 9 nucleotides match TRBD1. The CDR3 loop spans 10 amino acids. Germline CDR1 and CDR2: SGHTA and FQGNSA. The CDR3 DNA follows: TGTGGGACAGGGGATTATGGCTACACCTTC. It encodes CGTGDYGYTF. The full variable domain, in which reference TRBV7-2 and TRBJ1-2 provide the parts outside the CDR3, is GAGVSQSPSNKVTEKGKDVELRCDPISGHTALYWYRQSLGQGLEFLIYFQGNSAPDKSGLPSDRFSAERTGGSVSTLTIQRTQQEDSAVYLCGTGDYGYTFGSGTRLTVV.

J is TRBJ1-2 and V is TRBV7-9; the D gene is possibly TRBD1 (5 bases). Germline V lookup: CDR1 SEHNR, CDR2 FQNEAQ (reference sequence). Trimming took off 5 bases at V and 4 bases at J, with 17 bases between the two ends. The CDR3 is made up of 15 amino acids. The CDR3 region has the DNA TGTGCCAGCAGCGCCTCGGGACCCGAGGGCTATGGCTACACCTTC. Protein sequence: CASSASGPEGYGYTF. Full variable domain (outside the CDR3, taken from reference TRBV7-9 and TRBJ1-2): DTGVSQNPRHKITKRGQNVTFRCDPISEHNRLYWYRQTLGQGPEFLTYFQNEAQLEKSRLLSDRFSAERPKGSFSTLEIQRTEQGDSAMYLCASSASGPEGYGYTFGSGTRLTVV.

In this sample, this clonotype turned up a few times. The chain uses TRBV5-1 and TRBJ2-1; weak D call: TRBD2 (6 bases). V lost 3 bases to trimming and J lost 7 bases, with 11 bases between them. Germline V CDR1 and CDR2: SGHRS, YFSETQ. The CDR3 spans 13 residues. The CDR3 here is CASSWTEGNEQFF. The CDR3 coding sequence is TGCGCCAGCAGCTGGACGGAGGGGAATGAGCAGTTCTTC.

CDR3 loop: CSASPQRGAQYF. In DNA form, the CDR3 reads TGCAGTGCTAGTCCCCAGAGGGGGGCCCAGTACTTC. The chain carries TRBV20-1 and TRBJ2-5; D assignment may be TRBD1 or TRBD2 (6 bases each). This CDR3 is built from 12 residues. Germline V gene data show CDR1 as DFQATT and CDR2 as SNEGSKA (reference sequence). Trimming removed 3 bases at V and 9 bases at J, with 14 bases between.

This clonotype came up many times. The chain links TRBV10-2 to TRBJ2-7, with D uncertain. There are 13 residues in the CDR3. V gave up 6 bases and J gave up 6 bases, with 15 bases separating them. The germline gives CDR1 WSHSY, CDR2 SAAADI. CDR3 DNA sequence: TGCGCCAGCAGATTTGCTAGATCCGGCGAGCAGTACTTC. Protein product: CASRFARSGEQYF.

This clonotype was recorded at least ten times. DNA of the CDR3: TGCGCCAGCAGCCACAAGGGCCAGGGGGAAAAACTGTTTTTT. Translation gives CASSHKGQGEKLFF. This chain uses TRBV4-1 with TRBJ1-4; TRBD1 might be the D (6 bases). Germline assignment: CDR1 MGHRA and CDR2 YSYEKL. The CDR3 extends over 14 amino acids. Trimming took 3 bases from V and 8 from J, leaving 13 bases between them.

V gene TRBV20-1 combines with J gene TRBJ2-1; D remains ambiguous. The CDR3 has 17 residues. Germline values: CDR1 DFQATT, CDR2 SNEGSKA (reference sequence). The V and J ends lost 4 bases and 5 bases respectively, with 24 bases between them. The CDR3 is CSAIFRSQAVPNNEQFF. CDR3 nucleotide sequence: TGCAGTGCTATTTTTAGGTCGCAGGCGGTGCCTAACAATGAGCAGTTCTTC.

This clonotype appeared many times. The chain employs TRBV5-1 and TRBJ2-2, with 7 bases fitting TRBD1. This CDR3 comprises 14 residues. Trimming at V came to 7 bases and at J to 3 bases, leaving 6 bases not matched to a gene. The germline CDR1 and CDR2 sequences are SGHRS and YFSETQ. The CDR3 loop reads CASFGTAYTGELFF. DNA for the CDR3: TGCGCCAGCTTCGGGACAGCTTACACCGGGGAGCTGTTTTTT.

The chain combines TRBV29-1 with TRBJ2-6; a possible D gene is TRBD2 (5 bases). This CDR3 is 14 amino acids long. The ends were cut back, 6 bases at V and 0 bases at J, with 9 bases in the middle. Germline CDR1 reads SQVTM; CDR2 reads ANQGSEA. CDR3 nucleotide sequence: TGCAGCGTCTTGGGAGACTCTGGGGCCAACGTCCTGACTTTC. It specifies CSVLGDSGANVLTF.

In this sample, this clonotype turned up a few times. The chain has TRBV10-3 and TRBJ2-1; 10 positions agree with TRBD2. CDR1 and CDR2 from the germline V gene are ENHRY and SYGVKD. The ends lost 2 bases at V and 7 bases at J; junction bases unmatched: 5. This CDR3 spans 15 amino acids. Here the CDR3 reads CAISETSGAGNEQFF. CDR3 coding DNA: TGTGCCATCAGTGAGACTAGCGGGGCTGGGAATGAGCAGTTCTTC.

The gene calls are TRBV20-1 and TRBJ2-3; D might be TRBD1 (5 bases). V was pared by 0 bases and J by 5 bases, with 6 bases between. CDR3 length equals 12 residues. CDR1 and CDR2 (germline): DFQATT, SNEGSKA (reference sequence). The chain's CDR3 is CSAREGQDTQYF. CDR3 coding DNA: TGCAGTGCTAGAGAGGGGCAAGATACGCAGTATTTT.

J is TRBJ1-1 and V is TRBV12-3 or TRBV12-4; a weak D match, TRBD1 (5 bases). V lost 3 bases to trimming and J lost 4 bases, with 12 bases between them. The CDR3 runs 14 residues. DNA of the CDR3: TGTGCCAGCAGTTTTCAGGGTATGGGCACTGAAGCTTTCTTT. Translation: CASSFQGMGTEAFF.

The chain combines TRBV10-3 with TRBJ2-1; 8 bases line up with TRBD2. This CDR3 has 15 amino acids. V shed 3 bases, J shed 6 bases, and the junction held 7 bases outside the gene matches. In germline, CDR1 is ENHRY, CDR2 SYGVKD. In DNA form, the CDR3 reads TGTGCCATCAGTGAAGGAGCGGGAGCCACCAATGAGCAGTTCTTC. Translation: CAISEGAGATNEQFF.

This chain connects TRBV7-2 to TRBJ2-5, with TRBD2 matching over 13 bases. The germline CDR1 and CDR2 sequences are SGHTA and FQGNSA. V lost 5 bases, J lost 4 bases, and 7 bases stayed unmatched. The CDR3 totals 16 residues. The CDR3 DNA is TGTGCCAGCAGCCCCGACCGACTAGCGGGAGGAGAGACCCAGTACTTC. Its protein is CASSPDRLAGGETQYF.

This sequence joins TRBV12-3 or TRBV12-4 and TRBJ2-7, with D tentatively TRBD1 or TRBD2 (5 bases each). The CDR3 covers 12 residues. Deletions cut 5 bases from V and 2 bases from J, with 7 bases between. The CDR3: CASSRDAYEQYF. DNA of the CDR3: TGTGCCAGCAGTCGGGACGCCTACGAGCAGTACTTC.

This clonotype occurred a few times. The J gene is TRBJ1-5, the V gene TRBV25-1, with D hard to call. The germline CDR1 and CDR2 sequences are MGHDK and SYGVNS. The CDR3 has 16 amino acids. With 5 bases removed from V and 6 bases from J, the gap between germline ends came to 20 bases. The CDR3 coding sequence is TGTGCCAGCAGTCCCACTAGGTATTCGGGGAGTCAGCCCCAGCATTTT. This sequence encodes CASSPTRYSGSQPQHF.

The CDR3 coding sequence is TGTGCCAGCAGCGACGGGGTAGCTTGGGGGCCCTCCTACGAGCAGTACTTC. It translates to CASSDGVAWGPSYEQYF. The gene calls are TRBV12-3 or TRBV12-4 and TRBJ2-7; maybe TRBD1 (6 bases). This CDR3 spans 17 amino acids. V lost 6 bases and J 0 bases, leaving 21 bases between the germline ends.